These 3 T cell receptor beta chains came from one sample sequenced in a study of CD8+ T cells in alopecia areata. cDNA serving as the sequencing template came from extracted, reverse transcribed RNA. Sequenced by immunoSEQ multiplex PCR; TCRdb stores in-frame clones only, minus some. Among roughly 180,000 clones listed, 60% to 70% were seen once. Treatment meaning: oral pan-JAK inhibitor, 5-10 mg twice daily. The material was CD4+ T cells sorted from blood, obtained at week 4, from a patient treated with tofacitinib. The receptors here all came from a human donor with alopecia areata.

This clone was seen a single time. The chain carries TRBV30 and TRBJ1-3; D gene unclear. The CDR3 totals 14 residues. V was cut by 4 bases and J by 0 bases, with 10 bases left in between. Germline CDR1 and CDR2: GTSNPN and SVGIG (reference sequence). CDR3 nucleotides: TGTGCCTGGACCCCCCGCTCCTCTGGAAACACCATATATTTT. It yields the protein CAWTPRSSGNTIYF.

The rearrangement links TRBV2 to TRBJ2-3; TRBD2 matches 7 bases. This CDR3 is built from 14 residues. Unmatched junction bases numbered 5, after V lost 4 bases and J lost 4 bases. Germline CDR1 reads SNHLY; CDR2 reads FYNNEI. The DNA of the CDR3 is TGTGCCAGCAGTGTTCGACTAGCATCAGATACGCAGTATTTT. Translating it yields CASSVRLASDTQYF.

The chain carries TRBV29-1 and TRBJ2-5, with 11 positions matching TRBD2. J lost 2 bases, V lost 4 bases, and 6 bases had no gene match. Germline V CDR1 and CDR2: SQVTM, ANQGSEA. The CDR3 runs to 15 residues. In DNA, the CDR3 is TGCAGCGTTGTAGGGGCTAGCGGGGGGCAAGAGACCCAGTACTTC. Translation gives CSVVGASGGQETQYF. Using reference TRBV29-1 and TRBJ2-5 for the parts outside the CDR3, the full variable domain is SAVISQKPSRDICQRGTSLTIQCQVDSQVTMMFWYRQQPGQSLTLIATANQGSEATYESGFVIDKFPISRPNLTFSTLTVSNMSPEDSSIYLCSVVGASGGQETQYFGPGTRLLVL.